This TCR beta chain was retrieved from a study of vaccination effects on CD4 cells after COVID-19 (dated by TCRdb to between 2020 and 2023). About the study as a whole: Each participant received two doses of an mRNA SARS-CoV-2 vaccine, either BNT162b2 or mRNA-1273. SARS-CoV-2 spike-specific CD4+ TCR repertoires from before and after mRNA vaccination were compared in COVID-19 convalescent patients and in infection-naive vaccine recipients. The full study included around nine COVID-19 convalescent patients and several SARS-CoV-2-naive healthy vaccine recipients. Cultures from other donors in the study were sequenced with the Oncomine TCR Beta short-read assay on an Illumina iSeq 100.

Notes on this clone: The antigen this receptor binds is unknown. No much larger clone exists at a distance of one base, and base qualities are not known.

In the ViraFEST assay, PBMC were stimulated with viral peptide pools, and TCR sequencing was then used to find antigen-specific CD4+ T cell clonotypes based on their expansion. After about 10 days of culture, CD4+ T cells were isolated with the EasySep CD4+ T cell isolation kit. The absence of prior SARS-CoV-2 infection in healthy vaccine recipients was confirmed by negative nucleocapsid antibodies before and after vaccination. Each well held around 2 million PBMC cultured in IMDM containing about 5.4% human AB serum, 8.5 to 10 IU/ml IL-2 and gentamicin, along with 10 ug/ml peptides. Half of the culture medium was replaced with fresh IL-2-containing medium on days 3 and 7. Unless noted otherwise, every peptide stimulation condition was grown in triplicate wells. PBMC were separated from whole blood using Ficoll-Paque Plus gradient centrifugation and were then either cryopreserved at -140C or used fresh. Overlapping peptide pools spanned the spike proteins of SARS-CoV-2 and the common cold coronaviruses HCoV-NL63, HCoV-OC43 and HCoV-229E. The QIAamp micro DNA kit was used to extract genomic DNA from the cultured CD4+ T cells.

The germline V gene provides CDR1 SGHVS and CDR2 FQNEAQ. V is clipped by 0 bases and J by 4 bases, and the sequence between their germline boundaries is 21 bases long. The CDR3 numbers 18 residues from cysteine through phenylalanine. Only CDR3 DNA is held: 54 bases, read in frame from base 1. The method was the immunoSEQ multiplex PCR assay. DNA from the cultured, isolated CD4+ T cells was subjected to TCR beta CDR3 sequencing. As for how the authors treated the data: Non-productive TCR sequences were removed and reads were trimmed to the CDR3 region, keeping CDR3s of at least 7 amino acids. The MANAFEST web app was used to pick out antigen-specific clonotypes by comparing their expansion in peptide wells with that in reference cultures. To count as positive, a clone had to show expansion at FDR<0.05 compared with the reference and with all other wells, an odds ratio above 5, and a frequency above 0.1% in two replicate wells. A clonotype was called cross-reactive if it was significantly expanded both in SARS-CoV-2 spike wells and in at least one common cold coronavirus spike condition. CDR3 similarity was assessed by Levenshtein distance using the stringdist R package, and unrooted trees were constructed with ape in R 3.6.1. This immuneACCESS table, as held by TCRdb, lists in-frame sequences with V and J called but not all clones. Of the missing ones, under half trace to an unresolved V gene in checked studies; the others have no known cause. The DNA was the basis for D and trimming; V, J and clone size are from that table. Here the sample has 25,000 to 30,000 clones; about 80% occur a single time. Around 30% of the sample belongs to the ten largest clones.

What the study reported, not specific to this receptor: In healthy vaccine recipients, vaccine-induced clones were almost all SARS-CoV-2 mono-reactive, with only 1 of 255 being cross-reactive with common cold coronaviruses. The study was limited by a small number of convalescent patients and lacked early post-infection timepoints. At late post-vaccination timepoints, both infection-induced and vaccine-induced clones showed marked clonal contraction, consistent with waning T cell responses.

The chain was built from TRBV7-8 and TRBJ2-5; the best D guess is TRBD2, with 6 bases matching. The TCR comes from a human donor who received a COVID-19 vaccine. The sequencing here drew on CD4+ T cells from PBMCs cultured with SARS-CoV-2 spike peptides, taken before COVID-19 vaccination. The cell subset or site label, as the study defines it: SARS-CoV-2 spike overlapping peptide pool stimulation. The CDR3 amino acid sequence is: CASSLAILRTLGGETQYF. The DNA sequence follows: TGTGCCAGCAGCTTAGCGATTTTGAGGACCCTGGGGGGAGAGACCCAGTACTTC.